The 21 T cell receptor beta chains given below trace back to one sample, sequenced in a study of T cells in Graves' hyperthyroidism and ophthalmopathy. Using RNA transcripts as the source, TCR beta CDR3 regions were amplified. TCR CDR3 regions were first amplified by RT-PCR with HTBI primers. TCRdb itself ran the multiplex PCR reads through MiXCR, one entry per CDR3 protein. The sample records fewer than 350,000 distinct CDR3 sequences, roughly 20% being singletons. The specimen sequenced was blood. Source of these receptors: a man between 45 and 60 years old with Graves' ophthalmopathy.

V gene TRBV11-2 combines with J gene TRBJ1-3, with D perhaps matching TRBD1 (5 bases). Germline CDR1 reads SGHAT; CDR2 reads FQNNGV. V was trimmed by 1 base and J by 3 bases, leaving 13 bases between them. CDR3 length equals 16 residues. CDR3 sequence (DNA): TGTGCCAGCAGCTTAGTCACGGGGGAAGGTGGAAACACCATATATTTT. As protein: CASSLVTGEGGNTIYF.

This clonotype appeared many times. This chain links TRBV20-1 with TRBJ1-4; D is undetermined. Trimming shortened V by 5 bases and J by 5 bases, and 9 bases separated the two germline ends. CDR3 size: 12 residues. Germline values: CDR1 DFQATT, CDR2 SNEGSKA (reference sequence). The CDR3 protein is CSAEEQNEKLFF. In DNA, the CDR3 is TGCAGTGCTGAAGAGCAGAATGAAAAACTGTTTTTT.

The V call is TRBV11-2, the J call TRBJ2-7; D gene unclear. Trimming left V 2 bases short and J 2 bases short, with 10 bases between. The CDR3 covers 14 residues. CDR1 and CDR2 from the germline V gene are SGHAT and FQNNGV. The CDR3 sequence: CASSLSRPAYEQYF. DNA for the CDR3: TGTGCCAGCAGCTTATCCAGGCCCGCCTACGAGCAGTACTTC.

This clonotype has a count of ten or more. This sequence joins TRBV6-1 and TRBJ2-7; 9 positions match TRBD2. Germline trimming cut 5 bases from V and 6 bases from J; bases unmatched to any gene: 11. Per germline, CDR1 MNHNS and CDR2 SASEGT. The CDR3 runs 15 residues. This CDR3 reads CASSSFASGAGEQYF. The CDR3 DNA is TGTGCCAGCAGTTCGTTTGCTAGCGGGGCTGGCGAGCAGTACTTC.

This clonotype was seen a handful of times. The chain joins TRBV7-9 to TRBJ2-1; no firm D call. The length of the CDR3 is 15 residues. Germline lookup yields CDR1 SEHNR and CDR2 FQNEAQ (reference sequence). V was clipped by 5 bases and J by 8 bases, with 19 bases between them. The CDR3 sequence: CASSRTSQLHDEQFF. The CDR3 bases are TGTGCCAGCAGCCGCACATCGCAGCTCCACGATGAGCAGTTCTTC.

This chain uses TRBV9 with TRBJ1-2; the D gene is possibly TRBD1 (6 bases). The CDR3 runs 17 residues. Per the germline V gene, CDR1 is SGDLS and CDR2 is YYNGEE. Trimming pared 3 bases from V and 0 bases from J, leaving 18 bases between. Here the CDR3 reads CASSAGTPYQSNYGYTF. In DNA, the CDR3 is TGTGCCAGCAGCGCCGGGACACCTTATCAGTCTAACTATGGCTACACCTTC.

There are a few counts of this clonotype. This rearrangement joins TRBV29-1 to TRBJ1-2; D unresolved. The CDR3 runs to 16 residues. V lost 0 bases to trimming and J lost 5 bases, with 19 bases between them. The germline V gene encodes CDR1 SQVTM and CDR2 ANQGSEA. The CDR3 DNA follows: TGCAGCGTTGAAGATCGGCAGGCGTCCCCACCTTATGGCTACACCTTC. It is translated as CSVEDRQASPPYGYTF.

J is TRBJ2-2 and V is TRBV27, with TRBD2 matching over 8 bases. Germline trimming cut 2 bases from V and 4 bases from J; bases unmatched to any gene: 18. Germline values: CDR1 MNHEY, CDR2 SMNVEV (reference sequence). This CDR3 is built from 20 residues. The CDR3 DNA is TGTGCCAGCAGTTTAAGATGGGTTCCGGGGGCGGGAGGACGCACCGGGGAGCTGTTTTTT. Translation: CASSLRWVPGAGGRTGELFF.

CDR3 sequence (DNA): TGTGCCACCAGTGGTCAGTCGGGGAATGATCAGCCCCAGCATTTT. Translation gives CATSGQSGNDQPQHF. The J gene is TRBJ1-5, the V gene TRBV24-1, with D uncertain. Germline V gene sequence: CDR1 KGHDR, CDR2 SFDVKD. V was shortened by 5 bases and J by 5 bases, with 15 bases between the two germline ends. The CDR3 sequence is 15 residues long.

This clonotype was counted many times. This sequence joins TRBV7-9 and TRBJ1-2; no reliable D call. Trimming took off 8 bases at V and 8 bases at J, with 18 bases between the two ends. Per the germline V gene, CDR1 is SEHNR and CDR2 is FQNEAQ (reference sequence). The CDR3 contains 13 residues. CDR3 sequence reads: CASDPHGSGGYTF. The CDR3 DNA reads as TGTGCCAGCGACCCCCACGGGTCTGGGGGCTACACCTTC. The full variable domain, in which reference TRBV7-9 and TRBJ1-2 provide the parts outside the CDR3, is DTGVSQNPRHKITKRGQNVTFRCDPISEHNRLYWYRQTLGQGPEFLTYFQNEAQLEKSRLLSDRFSAERPKGSFSTLEIQRTEQGDSAMYLCASDPHGSGGYTFGSGTRLTVV.

This rearrangement joins TRBV6-4 to TRBJ1-6; D is undetermined. Trimming took 0 bases from V and 7 from J, leaving 7 bases between them. The germline gives CDR1 MRHNA, CDR2 SNTAGT. There are 14 residues in the CDR3. The chain's CDR3 is CASSDSSVNSPLHF. Written as DNA, the CDR3 is TGTGCCAGCAGTGACTCGTCAGTAAATTCACCCCTCCACTTT.

This clonotype showed up just a few times. The chain is built from TRBV7-2 and TRBJ2-3, with a tentative D call TRBD1 (5 bases). Per the germline V gene, CDR1 is SGHTA and CDR2 is FQGNSA. This CDR3 has 14 residues. The ends were cut back, 5 bases at V and 6 bases at J, with 15 bases in the middle. The CDR3 loop reads CASSPGSAGDTQYF. DNA of the CDR3: TGTGCCAGCAGCCCGGGCTCAGCAGGGGATACGCAGTATTTT.

This clonotype was observed many times. The chain carries TRBV2 and TRBJ2-1; 12 bases line up with TRBD2. The CDR3 runs 15 residues. Germline V lookup: CDR1 SNHLY, CDR2 FYNNEI. J gave up 6 bases and V 2 bases, and 2 bases lay outside the gene matches. The CDR3 loop reads CASSETSGRFNEQFF. The CDR3 nucleotides read TGTGCCAGCAGTGAAACTAGCGGGAGGTTCAATGAGCAGTTCTTC.

This clonotype appeared many times. This sequence joins TRBV7-8 and TRBJ2-1; no firm D call. Germline V gene lookup returns CDR1 SGHVS and CDR2 FQNEAQ. V was shortened by 0 bases and J by 2 bases, with 8 bases between the two germline ends. The CDR3 runs 15 residues. The CDR3 sequence: CASSLAATPYNEQFF. The CDR3 bases are TGTGCCAGCAGCTTAGCGGCCACCCCCTACAATGAGCAGTTCTTC.

This clonotype came up a few times. This CDR3 reads CASSLQPGGANNEQFF. CDR3 in DNA: TGCGCCAGCAGCTTGCAGCCAGGGGGCGCAAACAATGAGCAGTTCTTC. The chain links TRBV5-1 to TRBJ2-1, with 8 positions matching TRBD1. The germline V gene encodes CDR1 SGHRS and CDR2 YFSETQ. V was pared by 1 base and J by 5 bases, with 8 bases of the junction left unmatched. CDR3 length equals 16 residues. Full variable domain (remainder filled in from reference TRBV5-1 and TRBJ2-1): KAGVTQTPRYLIKTRGQQVTLSCSPISGHRSVSWYQQTPGQGLQFLFEYFSETQRNKGNFPGRFSGRQFSNSRSEMNVSTLELGDSALYLCASSLQPGGANNEQFFGPGTRLTVL.

This clonotype was recorded at least ten times. The J gene is TRBJ1-1, the V gene TRBV12-3 or TRBV12-4; perhaps TRBD1 as D (5 bases). This CDR3 region has 15 residues. V shed 3 bases and J shed 0 bases, with 11 bases lying between them. This CDR3 reads CASSLRRGMNTEAFF. As DNA, the CDR3 is TGTGCCAGCAGTTTGCGGAGGGGAATGAACACTGAAGCTTTCTTT.

This clonotype was seen ten or more times. The V call is TRBV7-9, the J call TRBJ1-4, with 7 positions matching TRBD1. V lost 5 bases, J lost 4 bases, and 7 bases stayed unmatched. CDR3 length: 15 residues. Germline CDR1 is SEHNR and CDR2 is FQNEAQ (reference sequence). This CDR3 is CASSPRTGDNEKLFF. CDR3 bases: TGTGCCAGCAGCCCCCGGACAGGAGATAATGAAAAACTGTTTTTT.

In this sample, this clonotype turned up a few times. The chain is built from TRBV30 and TRBJ2-7; weak D call: TRBD1 (5 bases). Trimming cost V 1 base and J 6 bases, with 10 bases left between them. The CDR3 sequence is 12 residues long. Germline V gene data show CDR1 as GTSNPN and CDR2 as SVGIG (reference sequence). The CDR3 loop is CAWSAVGREQYF. The CDR3 DNA sequence: TGTGCCTGGAGTGCCGTGGGGCGCGAGCAGTACTTC. Drawing the rest from reference TRBV30 and TRBJ2-7, the complete variable domain is SQTIHQWPATLVQPVGSPLSLECTVEGTSNPNLYWYRQAAGRGLQLLFYSVGIGQISSEVPQNLSASRPQDRQFILSSKKLLLSDSGFYLCAWSAVGREQYFGPGTRLTVT.

This clonotype was recorded many times. This chain connects TRBV11-2 to TRBJ2-3, with 8 positions matching TRBD1. Germline V gene lookup returns CDR1 SGHAT and CDR2 FQNNGV. With 5 bases clipped from V and 6 bases from J, the junction kept 7 bases outside the gene matches. The length of the CDR3 is 14 residues. This CDR3 is CASSLLRGPDTQYF. CDR3 bases: TGTGCCAGCAGCCTCCTCAGGGGGCCCGATACGCAGTATTTT.

This clonotype was observed many times. V is TRBV7-3 and J is TRBJ2-1, with 9 bases fitting TRBD1. Germline CDR1 SGHTA, CDR2 FQGTGA. This CDR3 spans 21 amino acids. V shed 7 bases, J shed 4 bases, and the junction held 26 bases outside the gene matches. The CDR3 loop reads CASTNIRGQGPGAARYNEQFF. The CDR3 DNA follows: TGTGCCAGCACCAATATACGGGGACAGGGCCCGGGGGCGGCTCGTTACAATGAGCAGTTCTTC.

The genes are TRBV28 and TRBJ1-3; the D gene is possibly TRBD1 (6 bases). Trimming shortened V by 8 bases and J by 2 bases, and 13 bases separated the two germline ends. This CDR3 has 14 residues. Germline assignment: CDR1 MDHEN and CDR2 SYDVKM. The CDR3 bases are TGTGCCAGCGGGGGCAGAGAGACTGGAAACACCATATATTTT. Protein product: CASGGRETGNTIYF.